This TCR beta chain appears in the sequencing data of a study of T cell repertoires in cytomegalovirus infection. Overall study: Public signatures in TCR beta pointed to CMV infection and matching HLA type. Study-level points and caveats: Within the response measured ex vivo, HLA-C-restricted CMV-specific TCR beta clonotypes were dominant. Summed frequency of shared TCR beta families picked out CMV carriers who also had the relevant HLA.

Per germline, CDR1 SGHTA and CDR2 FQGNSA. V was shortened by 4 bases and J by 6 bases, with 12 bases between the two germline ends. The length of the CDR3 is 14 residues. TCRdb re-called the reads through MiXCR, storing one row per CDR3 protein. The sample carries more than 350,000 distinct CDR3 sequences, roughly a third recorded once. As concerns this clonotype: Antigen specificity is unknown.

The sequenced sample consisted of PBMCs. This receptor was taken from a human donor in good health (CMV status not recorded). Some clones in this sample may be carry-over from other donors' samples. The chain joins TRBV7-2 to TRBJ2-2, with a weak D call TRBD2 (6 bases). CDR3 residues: CASSSTRGAGELFF. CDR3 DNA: TGTGCCAGCAGCTCGACCCGCGGGGCCGGGGAGCTGTTTTTT.